The source of this TCR beta chain is a study of control samples from healthy donors and cancer patients. The method was immunoSEQ multiplex PCR; TCRdb's version includes in-frame clones alone and lacks a portion of them. This table has 100,000 to 150,000 clones, over 85% appearing once. Trimming stripped 0 bases from V and 0 bases from J, with 8 bases between. The CDR3 length is 15 residues. The germline V gene has CDR1 MRHNA and CDR2 SNTAGT. The sequence was collected from a man aged 18 to 30 in good health. The sample comprised blood. V and J are TRBV6-4 and TRBJ1-1; D is unclear. The CDR3, as DNA: TGTGCCAGCAGTGACTCTGTAGACATGAACACTGAAGCTTTCTTT. The encoded protein is CASSDSVDMNTEAFF.